This T cell receptor beta chain was documented in a study of T cells in Graves' hyperthyroidism and ophthalmopathy. There are 14 residues in the CDR3. Germline lookup yields CDR1 MNHEY and CDR2 SMNVEV (reference sequence). V was clipped by 5 bases and J by 6 bases; unmatched bases: 8. Researchers took RNA transcripts and amplified the TCR beta CDR3 regions from them. HTBI primers drove first-round RT-PCR of the TCR CDR3. TCRdb processed the multiplex PCR reads anew with MiXCR; each CDR3 protein has one entry. The sample includes nearly 600,000 distinct CDR3 sequences, roughly 14% seen only once; the top ten take almost 6%. This clonotype has at least ten counts. Exclusion of a patient resulted from uncontrolled infection, other autoimmune disease, pregnancy or lactation. Clinicians diagnosed patients from clinical symptoms, serum thyroxine and TRAb, thyroid ultrasound and orbital computed tomography. Isolation of PBMCs was performed on 8.5 to 10 ml fresh peripheral blood.

The chain is built from TRBV27 and TRBJ1-2, with 8 bases identical to TRBD1. This clonotype was obtained from a woman aged 30 to 39 with Graves' hyperthyroidism that later progressed to Graves' ophthalmopathy. Source material: blood. CDR3 region: CASSPTPGGDGYTF. Written as DNA, the CDR3 is TGTGCCAGCAGTCCCACCCCAGGGGGCGATGGCTACACCTTC.